Listed below are T cell receptor beta chains from one sample, sequenced in a study of blood T cells in healthy people across ages. Using its own MiXCR run on the 5' RACE reads, TCRdb lists one record per CDR3 protein. This table has 750,000 or so distinct CDR3 sequences, roughly 25% appearing once. These sequences were also reported in another study, on T cells of mothers and their children.

Sequenced sample: blood. Receptors originate from a boy between 10 and 17 years old in good health. Each CDR3 is given with its conserved first and last residue. A D gene is named only where the DNA matches it firmly. A clone size is listed for some rows: how often the clone was seen (once, few, many), or a class if it is expanded.

d_call: TRBD2; v_call: TRBV20-1; clone_size: few; j_call: TRBJ2-5; cdr3_aa: CSALRTSGGVMETQYF; cdr3_nt: TGCAGTGCTCTCCGGACTAGCGGGGGGGTGATGGAGACCCAGTACTTC
d_call: -; v_call: TRBV7-3; clone_size: few; j_call: TRBJ2-1; cdr3_aa: CASSSGPLDEQFF; cdr3_nt: TGTGCCAGCAGCTCAGGCCCTTTGGATGAGCAGTTCTTC
d_call: -; v_call: TRBV12-3/TRBV12-4; clone_size: many; j_call: TRBJ1-5; cdr3_aa: CASSPGNQPQHF; cdr3_nt: TGTGCCAGCAGCCCTGGCAATCAGCCCCAGCATTTT
d_call: TRBD2; v_call: TRBV27; clone_size: -; j_call: TRBJ2-3; cdr3_aa: CASSSLPGTSEGTDTQYF; cdr3_nt: TGTGCCAGCAGTTCCCTCCCCGGGACTAGCGAAGGCACAGATACGCAGTATTTT
d_call: -; v_call: TRBV29-1; clone_size: few; j_call: TRBJ2-7; cdr3_aa: CSVENTISSYEQYF; cdr3_nt: TGCAGCGTTGAGAACACCATAAGCTCCTACGAGCAGTACTTC
d_call: TRBD1; v_call: TRBV12-3/TRBV12-4; clone_size: -; j_call: TRBJ1-2; cdr3_aa: CASSWTGSYGYTF; cdr3_nt: TGTGCCAGCAGCTGGACAGGGAGCTATGGCTACACCTTC
d_call: TRBD2; v_call: TRBV20-1; clone_size: few; j_call: TRBJ2-7; cdr3_aa: CSATGLAGWEQYF; cdr3_nt: TGCAGTGCTACGGGACTAGCGGGATGGGAGCAGTACTTC
d_call: -; v_call: TRBV19; clone_size: -; j_call: TRBJ2-1; cdr3_aa: CASSLGGPRNEQFF; cdr3_nt: TGTGCCAGTAGTCTCGGGGGGCCCCGGAATGAGCAGTTCTTC
d_call: -; v_call: TRBV25-1; clone_size: -; j_call: TRBJ1-2; cdr3_aa: CASSAPGQAYGYTF; cdr3_nt: TGTGCCAGCAGTGCTCCGGGACAAGCCTATGGCTACACCTTC
d_call: TRBD1; v_call: TRBV2; clone_size: -; j_call: TRBJ1-4; cdr3_aa: CASSERTGGEKLFF; cdr3_nt: TGTGCCAGCAGTGAAAGGACAGGGGGTGAAAAACTGTTTTTT
d_call: -; v_call: TRBV2; clone_size: few; j_call: TRBJ1-1; cdr3_aa: CASSVGDYGTEAFF; cdr3_nt: TGTGCCAGCAGTGTGGGGGATTATGGGACTGAAGCTTTCTTT
d_call: -; v_call: TRBV6-1; clone_size: -; j_call: TRBJ2-3; cdr3_aa: CASSERTVVSDTQYF; cdr3_nt: TGTGCCAGCAGTGAACGGACGGTCGTTTCAGATACGCAGTATTTT
d_call: TRBD1; v_call: TRBV7-9; clone_size: few; j_call: TRBJ1-6; cdr3_aa: CASSLEDRDSPLHF; cdr3_nt: TGTGCCAGCAGCTTAGAGGACAGGGATTCACCCCTCCACTTT
d_call: -; v_call: TRBV7-2; clone_size: -; j_call: TRBJ2-3; cdr3_aa: CASSIGGVSTDTQYF; cdr3_nt: TGTGCCAGCAGCATAGGGGGGGTCAGCACAGATACGCAGTATTTT
d_call: -; v_call: TRBV29-1; clone_size: few; j_call: TRBJ2-7; cdr3_aa: CSVDRYQGNSYEQYF; cdr3_nt: TGCAGCGTTGATAGGTATCAGGGGAACTCCTACGAGCAGTACTTC
d_call: -; v_call: TRBV7-2; clone_size: few; j_call: TRBJ1-4; cdr3_aa: CASSLVGLGPEKLFF; cdr3_nt: TGTGCCAGCAGCTTAGTGGGACTGGGACCTGAAAAACTGTTTTTT
d_call: TRBD1; v_call: TRBV4-1; clone_size: few; j_call: TRBJ1-2; cdr3_aa: CASSRSDRVDGYTF; cdr3_nt: TGCGCCAGCAGCCGATCGGACAGGGTGGATGGCTACACCTTC
d_call: -; v_call: TRBV10-2; clone_size: -; j_call: TRBJ2-1; cdr3_aa: CASSHTGASSYNEQFF; cdr3_nt: TGCGCCAGCAGTCATACAGGCGCCAGCTCCTACAATGAGCAGTTCTTC
d_call: -; v_call: TRBV3-1; clone_size: -; j_call: TRBJ2-7; cdr3_aa: CASSHSLYGSLDEQYF; cdr3_nt: TGTGCCAGCAGCCACAGTCTGTACGGGAGTCTAGACGAGCAGTACTTC
d_call: -; v_call: TRBV4-1; clone_size: few; j_call: TRBJ2-7; cdr3_aa: CASSQGTVPYEQYF; cdr3_nt: TGCGCCAGCAGCCAAGGGACAGTTCCCTACGAGCAGTACTTC
d_call: TRBD2; v_call: TRBV2; clone_size: -; j_call: TRBJ2-1; cdr3_aa: CASTRGKREGDEQFF; cdr3_nt: TGTGCCAGCACCAGGGGGAAGCGGGAGGGGGATGAGCAGTTCTTC
d_call: -; v_call: TRBV3-1; clone_size: few; j_call: TRBJ2-7; cdr3_aa: CASSQDISPYYEQYF; cdr3_nt: TGTGCCAGCAGCCAAGATATTTCACCATACTACGAGCAGTACTTC
d_call: -; v_call: TRBV14; clone_size: -; j_call: TRBJ1-1; cdr3_aa: CASSQEGTDTEAFF; cdr3_nt: TGTGCCAGCAGCCAAGAGGGCACTGACACTGAAGCTTTCTTT
d_call: -; v_call: TRBV3-1; clone_size: few; j_call: TRBJ2-3; cdr3_aa: CASSPRTTSSTDTQYF; cdr3_nt: TGTGCCAGCAGCCCGAGGACAACTTCTAGCACAGATACGCAGTATTTT
d_call: -; v_call: TRBV12-3/TRBV12-4; clone_size: -; j_call: TRBJ2-7; cdr3_aa: CASSLQRRYEQYF; cdr3_nt: TGTGCCAGCAGTCTTCAAAGAAGGTACGAGCAGTACTTC
d_call: -; v_call: TRBV20-1; clone_size: few; j_call: TRBJ1-3; cdr3_aa: CSARDGGPGNTIYF; cdr3_nt: TGCAGTGCTAGAGATGGGGGGCCTGGAAACACCATATATTTT
d_call: -; v_call: TRBV5-1; clone_size: -; j_call: TRBJ2-3; cdr3_aa: CASSSPRDDTDTQYF; cdr3_nt: TGCGCCAGCAGCTCGCCCCGGGACGACACAGATACGCAGTATTTT
d_call: -; v_call: TRBV15; clone_size: -; j_call: TRBJ2-5; cdr3_aa: CATSRDLGYLGTQYF; cdr3_nt: TGTGCCACCAGCAGAGACCTAGGCTACCTGGGGACCCAGTACTTC
d_call: -; v_call: TRBV28; clone_size: -; j_call: TRBJ1-2; cdr3_aa: CASSEVSQLAPLDGYTF; cdr3_nt: TGTGCCAGCAGCGAGGTTTCTCAGCTCGCCCCCCTAGATGGCTACACCTTC
d_call: -; v_call: TRBV29-1; clone_size: -; j_call: TRBJ2-1; cdr3_aa: CSVHNIGGRGYNEQFF; cdr3_nt: TGCAGCGTTCACAATATCGGGGGCAGGGGCTACAATGAGCAGTTCTTC
d_call: -; v_call: TRBV15; clone_size: few; j_call: TRBJ2-7; cdr3_aa: CATSREGGSGTASSYEQYF; cdr3_nt: TGTGCCACCAGCAGAGAGGGCGGGTCGGGGACGGCGAGCTCCTACGAGCAGTACTTC
d_call: TRBD1; v_call: TRBV7-9; clone_size: -; j_call: TRBJ2-2; cdr3_aa: CASSRTGGNTGELFF; cdr3_nt: TGTGCCAGCAGCCGGACAGGGGGGAACACCGGGGAGCTGTTTTTT
d_call: -; v_call: TRBV7-2; clone_size: -; j_call: TRBJ2-3; cdr3_aa: CASSLDLGRGTDTQYF; cdr3_nt: TGTGCCAGCAGCTTAGATCTAGGCCGGGGCACAGATACGCAGTATTTT
d_call: -; v_call: TRBV5-1; clone_size: -; j_call: TRBJ1-1; cdr3_aa: CASSYTSITNTEAFF; cdr3_nt: TGCGCCAGCAGCTATACCAGCATCACCAACACTGAAGCTTTCTTT
d_call: -; v_call: TRBV29-1; clone_size: -; j_call: TRBJ1-2; cdr3_aa: CSVAQGRNYGYTF; cdr3_nt: TGCAGCGTCGCCCAAGGCCGTAACTATGGCTACACCTTC
d_call: TRBD2; v_call: TRBV11-2; clone_size: many; j_call: TRBJ2-3; cdr3_aa: CASSFGASGRTDTQYF; cdr3_nt: TGTGCCAGCAGCTTCGGGGCTAGCGGCCGCACAGATACGCAGTATTTT
d_call: TRBD1; v_call: TRBV20-1; clone_size: -; j_call: TRBJ1-6; cdr3_aa: CSARDEGQGRSPLHF; cdr3_nt: TGCAGTGCTAGAGATGAAGGACAGGGGAGGTCACCCCTCCACTTT
d_call: -; v_call: TRBV20-1; clone_size: -; j_call: TRBJ1-1; cdr3_aa: CSARAQSQVDIFF; cdr3_nt: TGCAGTGCTAGAGCTCAGTCTCAGGTGGACATTTTCTTT
d_call: -; v_call: TRBV7-2; clone_size: few; j_call: TRBJ2-2; cdr3_aa: CASITEGAATGELFF; cdr3_nt: TGTGCCAGCATCACTGAGGGCGCGGCCACCGGGGAGCTGTTTTTT